Below, 20 T cell receptor beta chains from the same sample are listed, as sequenced in a study of blood T cells in healthy people across ages. Then a second PCR, running roughly 6 to 12 cycles, was carried out with a sample-barcoded 5' primer and a J-beta primer mix. TCRdb re-derived calls from the 5' RACE reads in MiXCR, one entry per CDR3 protein. This table holds roughly 1.5 million distinct CDR3 sequences, approximately 43% found once. The sequencing sample was made of blood. The receptors were sampled from a woman in her late teens or twenties in good health.

The chain combines TRBV7-8 with TRBJ2-4; D is unclear. The DNA end is more similar to TRBJ2-7, so the J call may be wrong. Looked up from germline, CDR1 is SGHVS and CDR2 is FQNEAQ. This CDR3 contains 15 residues. The CDR3 sequence is CASSLERLLAYEQYF. CDR3 in DNA: TGTGCCAGCAGCTTGGAGAGACTGCTGGCCTACGAGCAGTACTTC.

The J gene is TRBJ2-7, the V gene TRBV20-1; D remains ambiguous. The CDR3 runs to 15 residues. Germline assignment: CDR1 DFQATT and CDR2 SNEGSKA (reference sequence). The V end was cut by 0 bases, the J end by 0 bases, with 12 bases between. CDR3 in amino acids: CSARDSRTFSYEQYF. CDR3 nucleotides: TGCAGTGCTAGAGATTCGAGGACCTTCTCCTACGAGCAGTACTTC.

V and J are TRBV7-9 and TRBJ2-3, with 8 bases aligning to TRBD2. The ends lost 5 bases at V and 6 bases at J; junction bases unmatched: 7. Looked up from germline, CDR1 is SEHNR and CDR2 is FQNEAQ (reference sequence). The CDR3 totals 14 residues. The CDR3 DNA follows: TGTGCCAGCAGCCCCATGCTAGCGGGCGATACGCAGTATTTT. Encoded protein: CASSPMLAGDTQYF.

This clonotype has more than one count but fewer than ten. The genes are TRBV4-3 and TRBJ1-2; 7 nucleotides line up with TRBD1. With V trimmed by 1 base and J by 4 bases, 9 bases remained unmatched. This CDR3 is 16 amino acids long. CDR1 LGHNA and CDR2 YSLEER come from the germline V gene. In DNA form, the CDR3 reads TGCGCCAGCAGCCAAGTAATGGGACAGAGCCGCTATGGCTACACCTTC. Its translation is CASSQVMGQSRYGYTF.

This chain joins TRBV5-1 and TRBJ2-4; D remains ambiguous. CDR3 size: 13 residues. V was clipped by 2 bases and J by 2 bases, with 5 bases between them. CDR1 and CDR2 from the germline V gene are SGHRS and YFSETQ. This CDR3 reads CASSFVPKNIQYF. DNA for the CDR3: TGCGCCAGCAGCTTTGTACCCAAAAACATTCAGTACTTC. The full variable domain, rest sourced from reference TRBV5-1 and TRBJ2-4, is KAGVTQTPRYLIKTRGQQVTLSCSPISGHRSVSWYQQTPGQGLQFLFEYFSETQRNKGNFPGRFSGRQFSNSRSEMNVSTLELGDSALYLCASSFVPKNIQYFGAGTRLSVL.

With regard to this clonotype: Mismatch with germline at one junction end may stem from a read error. As DNA, the CDR3 is TGTGCCGGCAGCGTAGAAGGAAACCCTTCCTACGAGCAGTACTTC. Residues: CAGSVEGNPSYEQYF. This chain connects TRBV7-2 to TRBJ2-7; D is undetermined. CDR1 is SGHTA and CDR2 is FQGNSA in the germline V gene. The CDR3 covers 15 residues.

The chain has TRBV28 and TRBJ2-7; D is uncertain. V was shortened by 4 bases and J by 7 bases, with 11 bases between the two germline ends. Germline V gene data show CDR1 as MDHEN and CDR2 as SYDVKM. The CDR3 has 12 amino acids. DNA of the CDR3: TGTGCCAGCAGTTCCCTCCTTTCGGAGCAGTACTTC. Amino acid sequence: CASSSLLSEQYF.

The chain recombines TRBV10-3 with TRBJ2-2, with unresolved D. V was pared by 3 bases and J by 7 bases, with 21 bases between. In germline, CDR1 is ENHRY, CDR2 SYGVKD. The CDR3 contains 17 residues. For the CDR3, the DNA is TGTGCCATCAGTGACCCCAGAGGCAGGAAGGTGGACGGGGAGCTGTTTTTT. It yields the protein CAISDPRGRKVDGELFF.

V gene TRBV13 combines with J gene TRBJ2-7; D may be TRBD1 (5 bases). In germline, CDR1 is PRHDT, CDR2 FYEKMQ (reference sequence). The ends were cut back, 2 bases at V and 1 base at J, with 9 bases in the middle. This CDR3 is built from 14 residues. DNA of the CDR3: TGTGCCAGCAGCTTACAGACAGTTTCCTACGAGCAGTACTTC. It specifies CASSLQTVSYEQYF.

J is TRBJ2-3 and V is TRBV6-1, with 8 nucleotides matching TRBD1. Germline CDR1 reads MNHNS; CDR2 reads SASEGT. Trimming took 7 bases from V and 4 from J; bases not matched to a gene: 7. CDR3 length equals 14 residues. CDR3 nucleotide sequence: TGTGCCAGCACTTCGGGACAGGATTCAGATACGCAGTATTTT. This gives the protein CASTSGQDSDTQYF.

This sequence joins TRBV29-1 and TRBJ1-2; TRBD1 matches 7 bases. CDR3 length: 14 amino acids. The trim removed 6 bases at V and 0 bases at J, leaving 7 bases unmatched. The V gene's germline CDR1 is SQVTM and CDR2 ANQGSEA. The chain's CDR3 is CSVEQGVSNYGYTF. The DNA of the CDR3 is TGCAGCGTCGAGCAGGGGGTTTCTAACTATGGCTACACCTTC.

The chain combines TRBV9 with TRBJ2-5; 10 nucleotides line up with TRBD2. The J call may be faulty, since TRBJ2-1 better matches the DNA end. The germline gives CDR1 SGDLS, CDR2 YYNGEE. There are 16 residues in the CDR3. Written as DNA, the CDR3 is TGTGCCAGCGGCGCTAGCGGGAGAGCGCTTCAAGAGACCCAGTTCTTC. It translates to CASGASGRALQETQFF.

This clonotype was counted only a few times. The chain couples TRBV11-2 to TRBJ2-7, with 10 bases lining up with TRBD2. The V gene end was trimmed by 0 bases and the J gene end by 4 bases; junction bases not matched to a gene: 6. Looked up from germline, CDR1 is SGHAT and CDR2 is FQNNGV. This CDR3 region has 16 residues. The CDR3 DNA reads as TGTGCCAGCAGCTTAGATATTAGCGGGGGGATTTACGAGCAGTACTTC. It specifies CASSLDISGGIYEQYF. The full variable domain, rest sourced from reference TRBV11-2 and TRBJ2-7, is EAGVAQSPRYKIIEKRQSVAFWCNPISGHATLYWYQQILGQGPKLLIQFQNNGVVDDSQLPKDRFSAERLKGVDSTLKIQPAKLEDSAVYLCASSLDISGGIYEQYFGPGTRLTVT.

This clonotype was found a few times. The J gene is TRBJ2-5, the V gene TRBV2; D uncertain. Germline V lookup: CDR1 SNHLY, CDR2 FYNNEI. CDR3 length: 10 amino acids. Trimming took off 5 bases at V and 5 bases at J, with 3 bases between the two ends. The DNA for the CDR3 is TGTGCCAGCAGTACCGAGACCCAGTACTTC. Its protein is CASSTETQYF.

This clonotype was counted between two and nine times. The chain couples TRBV27 to TRBJ2-7; D is ambiguous. Germline CDR1 and CDR2: MNHEY and SMNVEV (reference sequence). V was cut by 5 bases and J by 6 bases, with 14 bases left in between. CDR3 length: 13 residues. The DNA for the CDR3 is TGTGCCAGCAGTCCCCATGTGGGTCTCGAGCAGTACTTC. This sequence encodes CASSPHVGLEQYF.

The V and J genes are TRBV6-1 and TRBJ1-2, with D unresolved. The germline CDR1 and CDR2 sequences are MNHNS and SASEGT. The V and J ends lost 1 base and 2 bases respectively, with 8 bases between them. CDR3 length: 14 residues. CDR3 residues: CASSEVLGNYGYTF. Written as DNA, the CDR3 is TGTGCCAGCAGTGAAGTATTAGGGAACTATGGCTACACCTTC.

Details on this clonotype: One end of the junction does not line up with germline, which may come from a read error. The chain is built from TRBV28 and TRBJ2-7, with a tentative D call TRBD2 (6 bases). The germline CDR1 and CDR2 sequences are MDHEN and SYDVKM. The length of the CDR3 is 14 residues. Here the CDR3 DNA reads TGTGCCAGCAGAAGACTAGAGAGCTCCTATGAGCAGTACTTC. It specifies CASRRLESSYEQYF.

The chain is built from TRBV7-9 and TRBJ1-4; D unclear. The CDR3 is 15 residues long. From germline, CDR1 is SEHNR and CDR2 FQNEAQ (reference sequence). The V end lost 5 bases, the J end lost 6 bases, and 16 bases lay between the germline ends. The CDR3 sequence is CASSIIPAVHEKLFF. In nucleotides, the CDR3 is TGTGCCAGCAGCATCATTCCCGCCGTCCATGAAAAACTGTTTTTT.

The genes are TRBV18 and TRBJ2-1; D uncertain. The J call is uncertain, as TRBJ2-7 better fits the DNA end. CDR3 length: 15 residues. Germline-derived CDR1 and CDR2 are KGHSH and LQKENI. The DNA for the CDR3 is TGTGCCAGCTCACCTCCGGGTGGAAGATACAATGAGCAGTACTTC. It codes for CASSPPGGRYNEQYF.

This clonotype was picked up a small number of times. For the CDR3, the DNA is TGTGCCAGCAGTGAAGAATCAGCCTATACGCAGTATTTT. Encoded protein: CASSEESAYTQYF. The chain is built from TRBV2 and TRBJ2-3; the D is unclear. The germline V gene encodes CDR1 SNHLY and CDR2 FYNNEI. V gave up 1 base and J gave up 7 bases, with 9 bases separating them. The CDR3 contains 13 residues.